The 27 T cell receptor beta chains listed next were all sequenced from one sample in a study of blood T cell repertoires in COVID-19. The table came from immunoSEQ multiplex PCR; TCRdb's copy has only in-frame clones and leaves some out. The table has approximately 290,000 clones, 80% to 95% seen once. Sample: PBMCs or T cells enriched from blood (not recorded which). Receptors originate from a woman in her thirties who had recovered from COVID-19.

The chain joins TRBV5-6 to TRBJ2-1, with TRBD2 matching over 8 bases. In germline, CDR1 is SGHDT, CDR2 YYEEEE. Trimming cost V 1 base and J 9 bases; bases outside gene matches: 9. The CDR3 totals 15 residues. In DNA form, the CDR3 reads TGTGCCAGCAGCTTGTACGGGAGGGGAACGGGTGAGCAGTTCTTC. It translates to CASSLYGRGTGEQFF. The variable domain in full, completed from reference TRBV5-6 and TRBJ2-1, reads DAGVTQSPTHLIKTRGQQVTLRCSPKSGHDTVSWYQQALGQGPQFIFQYYEEEERQRGNFPDRFSGHQFPNYSSELNVNALLLGDSALYLCASSLYGRGTGEQFFGPGTRLTVL.

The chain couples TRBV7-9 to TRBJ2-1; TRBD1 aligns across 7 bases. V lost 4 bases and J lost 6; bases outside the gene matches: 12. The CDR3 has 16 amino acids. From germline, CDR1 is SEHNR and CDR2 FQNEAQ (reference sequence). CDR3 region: CASSSNRDRVSNEQFF. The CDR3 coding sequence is TGTGCCAGCAGCTCCAATCGGGACAGAGTCTCCAATGAGCAGTTCTTC.

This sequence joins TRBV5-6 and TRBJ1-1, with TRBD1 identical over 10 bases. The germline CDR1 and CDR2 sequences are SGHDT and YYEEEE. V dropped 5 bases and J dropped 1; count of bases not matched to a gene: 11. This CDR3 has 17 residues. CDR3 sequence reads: CASSSPGTGDENTEAFF. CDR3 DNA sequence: TGTGCCAGCAGTAGTCCCGGGACAGGGGATGAGAACACTGAAGCTTTCTTT. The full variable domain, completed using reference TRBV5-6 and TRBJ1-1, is DAGVTQSPTHLIKTRGQQVTLRCSPKSGHDTVSWYQQALGQGPQFIFQYYEEEERQRGNFPDRFSGHQFPNYSSELNVNALLLGDSALYLCASSSPGTGDENTEAFFGQGTRLTVV.

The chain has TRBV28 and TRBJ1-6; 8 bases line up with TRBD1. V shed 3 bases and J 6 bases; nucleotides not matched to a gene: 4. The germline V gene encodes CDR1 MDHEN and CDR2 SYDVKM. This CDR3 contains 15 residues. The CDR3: CASSFRQGSNSPLHF. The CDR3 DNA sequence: TGTGCCAGCAGTTTTAGACAGGGGTCTAATTCACCCCTCCACTTT.

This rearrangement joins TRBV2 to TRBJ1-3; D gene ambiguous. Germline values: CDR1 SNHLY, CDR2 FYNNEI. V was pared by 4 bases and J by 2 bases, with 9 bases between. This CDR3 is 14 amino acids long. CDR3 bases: TGTGCCAGCAGTGCGTCCAGGACTGGAAACACCATATATTTT. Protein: CASSASRTGNTIYF.

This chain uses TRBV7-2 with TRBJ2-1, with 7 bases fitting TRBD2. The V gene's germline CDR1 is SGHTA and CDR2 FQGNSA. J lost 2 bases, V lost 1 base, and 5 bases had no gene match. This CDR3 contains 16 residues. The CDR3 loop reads CASSLGAGNAYNEQFF. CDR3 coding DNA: TGTGCCAGCAGCTTAGGAGCGGGAAATGCCTACAATGAGCAGTTCTTC.

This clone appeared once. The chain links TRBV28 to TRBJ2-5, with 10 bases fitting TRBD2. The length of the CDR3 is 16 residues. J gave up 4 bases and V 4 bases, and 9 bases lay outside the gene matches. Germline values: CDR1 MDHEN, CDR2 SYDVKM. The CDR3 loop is CASSSLSGRAVETQYF. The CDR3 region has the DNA TGTGCCAGCAGTTCACTAAGCGGGAGGGCTGTAGAGACCCAGTACTTC.

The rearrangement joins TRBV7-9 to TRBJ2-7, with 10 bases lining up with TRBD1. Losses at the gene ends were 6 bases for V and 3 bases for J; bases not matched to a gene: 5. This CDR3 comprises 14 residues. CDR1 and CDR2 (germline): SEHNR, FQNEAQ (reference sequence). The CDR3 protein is CASSYGTGDYEQYF. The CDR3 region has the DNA TGTGCCAGCAGTTACGGGACAGGGGACTACGAGCAGTACTTC. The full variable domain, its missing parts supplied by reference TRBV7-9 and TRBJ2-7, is DTGVSQNPRHKITKRGQNVTFRCDPISEHNRLYWYRQTLGQGPEFLTYFQNEAQLEKSRLLSDRFSAERPKGSFSTLEIQRTEQGDSAMYLCASSYGTGDYEQYFGPGTRLTVT.

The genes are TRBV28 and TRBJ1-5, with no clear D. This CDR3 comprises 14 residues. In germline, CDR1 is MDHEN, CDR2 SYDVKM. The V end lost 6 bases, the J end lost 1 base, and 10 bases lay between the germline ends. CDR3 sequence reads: CASRSDTSNQPQHF. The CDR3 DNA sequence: TGTGCCAGCAGGAGCGATACAAGCAATCAGCCCCAGCATTTT.

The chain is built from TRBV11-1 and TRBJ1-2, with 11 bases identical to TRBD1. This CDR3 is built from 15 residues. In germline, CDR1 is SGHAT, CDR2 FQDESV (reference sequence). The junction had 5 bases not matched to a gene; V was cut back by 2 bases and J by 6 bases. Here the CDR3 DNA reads TGTGCCAGCAGCTTAAAGGACAGGGGGCCCAATGGCTACACCTTC. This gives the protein CASSLKDRGPNGYTF.

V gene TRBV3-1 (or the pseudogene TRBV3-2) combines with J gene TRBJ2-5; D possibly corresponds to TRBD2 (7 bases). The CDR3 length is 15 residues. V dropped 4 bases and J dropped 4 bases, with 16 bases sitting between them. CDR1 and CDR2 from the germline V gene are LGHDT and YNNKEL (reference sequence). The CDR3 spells CASSPLGGGLETQYF. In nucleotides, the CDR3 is TGTGCCAGCAGCCCCTTGGGAGGGGGGTTAGAGACCCAGTACTTC.

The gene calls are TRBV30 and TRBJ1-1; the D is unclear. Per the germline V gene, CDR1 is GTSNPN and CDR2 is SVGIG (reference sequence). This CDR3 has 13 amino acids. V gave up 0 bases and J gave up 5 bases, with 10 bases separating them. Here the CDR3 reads CAWSVALRTEAFF. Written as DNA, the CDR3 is TGTGCCTGGAGTGTAGCCCTGCGGACTGAAGCTTTCTTT.

The CDR3 loop is CASSLGGYGYTF. The CDR3 coding sequence is TGTGCCAGCAGCTTGGGGGGATATGGCTACACCTTC. This sequence joins TRBV7-2 and TRBJ1-2, with D tentatively TRBD1 (5 bases). The CDR3 has 12 residues. Trimming took 3 bases from V and 5 from J, leaving 7 bases between them. The germline V gene has CDR1 SGHTA and CDR2 FQGNSA.

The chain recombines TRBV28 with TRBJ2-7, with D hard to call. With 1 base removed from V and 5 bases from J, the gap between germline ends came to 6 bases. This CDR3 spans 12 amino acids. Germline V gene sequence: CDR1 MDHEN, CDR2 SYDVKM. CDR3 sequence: CASSLLVDEQYF. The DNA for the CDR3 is TGTGCCAGCAGTTTATTGGTAGACGAGCAGTACTTC.

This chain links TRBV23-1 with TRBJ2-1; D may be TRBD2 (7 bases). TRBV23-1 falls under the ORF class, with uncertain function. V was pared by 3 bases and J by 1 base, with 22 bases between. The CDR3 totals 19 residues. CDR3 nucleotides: TGCGCCAGCAGTCAGGGGAGGGGGACGGGTATGAATTCCTACAATGAGCAGTTCTTC. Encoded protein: CASSQGRGTGMNSYNEQFF.

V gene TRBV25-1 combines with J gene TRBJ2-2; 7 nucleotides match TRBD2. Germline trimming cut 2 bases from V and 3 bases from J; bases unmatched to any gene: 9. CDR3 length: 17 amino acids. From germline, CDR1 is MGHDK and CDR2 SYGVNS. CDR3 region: CASSEHSTSPYTGELFF. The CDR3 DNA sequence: TGTGCCAGCAGTGAACATTCGACTAGCCCTTACACCGGGGAGCTGTTTTTT. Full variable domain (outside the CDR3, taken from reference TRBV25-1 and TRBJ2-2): EADIYQTPRYLVIGTGKKITLECSQTMGHDKMYWYQQDPGMELHLIHYSYGVNSTEKGDLSSESTVSRIRTEHFPLTLESARPSHTSQYLCASSEHSTSPYTGELFFGEGSRLTVL.

The DNA for the CDR3 is TGTGCCAGCAGCCAAACATTCGCGGGGTTAGCGGGAGGTAGGGATGAGCAGTTCTTC. This translates into CASSQTFAGLAGGRDEQFF. This chain links TRBV7-2 with TRBJ2-1; the match to TRBD2 covers 10 bases. The junction had 21 bases not matched to a gene; V was cut back by 5 bases and J by 8 bases. The germline gives CDR1 SGHTA, CDR2 FQGNSA. The CDR3 is 19 residues long.

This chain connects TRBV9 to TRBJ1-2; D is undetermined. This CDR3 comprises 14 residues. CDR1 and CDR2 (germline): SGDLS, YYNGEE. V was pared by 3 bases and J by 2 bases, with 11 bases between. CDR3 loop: CASSAETGNYGYTF. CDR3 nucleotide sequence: TGTGCCAGCAGCGCAGAGACGGGAAACTATGGCTACACCTTC.

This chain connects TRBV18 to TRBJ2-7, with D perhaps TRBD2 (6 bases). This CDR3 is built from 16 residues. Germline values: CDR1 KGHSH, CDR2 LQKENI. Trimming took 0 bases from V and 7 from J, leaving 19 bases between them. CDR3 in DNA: TGTGCCAGCTCACCACCGAAAGCGGGCCTCGGTGGGGAGCAGTACTTC. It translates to CASSPPKAGLGGEQYF.

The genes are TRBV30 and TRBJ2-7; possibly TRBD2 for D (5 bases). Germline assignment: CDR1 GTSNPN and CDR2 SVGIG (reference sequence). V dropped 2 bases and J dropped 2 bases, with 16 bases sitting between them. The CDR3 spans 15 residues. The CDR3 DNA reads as TGTGCCTGGAGTTCTTTGGTCCGGGATCCCTACGAGCAGTACTTC. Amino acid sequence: CAWSSLVRDPYEQYF.

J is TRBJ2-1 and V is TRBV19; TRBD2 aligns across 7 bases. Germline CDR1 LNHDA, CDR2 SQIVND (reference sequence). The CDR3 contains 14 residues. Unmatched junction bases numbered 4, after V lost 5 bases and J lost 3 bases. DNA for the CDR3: TGTGCCAGTAGTCCCAGCGGGATCTACAATGAGCAGTTCTTC. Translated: CASSPSGIYNEQFF. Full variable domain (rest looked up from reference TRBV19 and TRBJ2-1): DGGITQSPKYLFRKEGQNVTLSCEQNLNHDAMYWYRQDPGQGLRLIYYSQIVNDFQKGDIAEGYSVSREKKESFPLTVTSAQKNPTAFYLCASSPSGIYNEQFFGPGTRLTVL.

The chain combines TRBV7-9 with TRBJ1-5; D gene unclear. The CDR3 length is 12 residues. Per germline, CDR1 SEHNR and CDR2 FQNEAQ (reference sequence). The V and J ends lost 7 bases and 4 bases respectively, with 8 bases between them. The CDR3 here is CASTRDNQPQHF. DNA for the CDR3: TGTGCCAGCACCCGGGATAATCAGCCCCAGCATTTT.

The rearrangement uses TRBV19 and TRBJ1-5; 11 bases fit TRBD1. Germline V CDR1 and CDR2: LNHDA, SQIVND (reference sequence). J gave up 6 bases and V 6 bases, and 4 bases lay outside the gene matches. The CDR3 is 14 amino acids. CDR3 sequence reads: CASSGQGATQPQHF. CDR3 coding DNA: TGTGCCAGTAGCGGACAGGGGGCGACTCAGCCCCAGCATTTT.

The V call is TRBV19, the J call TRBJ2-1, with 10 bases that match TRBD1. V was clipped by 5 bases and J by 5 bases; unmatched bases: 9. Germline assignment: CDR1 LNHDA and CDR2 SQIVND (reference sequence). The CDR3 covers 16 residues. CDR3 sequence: CASSPGDRGRNNEQFF. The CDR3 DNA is TGTGCCAGTAGTCCCGGAGACAGGGGGCGGAACAATGAGCAGTTCTTC.

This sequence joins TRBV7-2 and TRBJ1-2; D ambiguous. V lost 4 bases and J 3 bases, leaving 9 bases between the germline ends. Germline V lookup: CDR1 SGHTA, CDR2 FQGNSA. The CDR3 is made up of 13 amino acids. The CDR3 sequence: CASSYSQYYGYTF. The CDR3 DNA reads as TGTGCCAGCAGCTATTCACAGTACTATGGCTACACCTTC.

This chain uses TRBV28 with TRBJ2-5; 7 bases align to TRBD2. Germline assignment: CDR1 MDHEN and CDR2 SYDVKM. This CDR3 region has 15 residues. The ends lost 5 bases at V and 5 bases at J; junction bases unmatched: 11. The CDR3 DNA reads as TGTGCCAGCAGTCCTTGGACTAGGGGCGAGGAGACCCAGTACTTC. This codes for CASSPWTRGEETQYF. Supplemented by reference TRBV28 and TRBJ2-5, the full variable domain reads DVKVTQSSRYLVKRTGEKVFLECVQDMDHENMFWYRQDPGLGLRLIYFSYDVKMKEKGDIPEGYSVSREKKERFSLILESASTNQTSMYLCASSPWTRGEETQYFGPGTRLLVL.

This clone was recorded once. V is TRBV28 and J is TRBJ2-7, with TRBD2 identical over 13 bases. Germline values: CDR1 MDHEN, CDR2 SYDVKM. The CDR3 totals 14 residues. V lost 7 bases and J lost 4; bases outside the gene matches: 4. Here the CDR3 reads CASTRTSGSYEQYF. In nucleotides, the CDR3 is TGTGCCAGCACGAGGACTAGCGGGAGTTACGAGCAGTACTTC.